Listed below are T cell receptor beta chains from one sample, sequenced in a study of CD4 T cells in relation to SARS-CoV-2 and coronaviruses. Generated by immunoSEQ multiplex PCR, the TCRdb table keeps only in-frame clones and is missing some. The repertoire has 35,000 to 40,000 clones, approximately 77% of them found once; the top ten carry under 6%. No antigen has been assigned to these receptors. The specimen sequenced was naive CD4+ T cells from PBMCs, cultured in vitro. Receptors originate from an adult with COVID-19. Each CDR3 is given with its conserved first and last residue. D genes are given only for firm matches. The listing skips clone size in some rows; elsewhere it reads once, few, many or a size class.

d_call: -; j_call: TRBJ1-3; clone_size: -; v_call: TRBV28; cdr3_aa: CASSTEWSSGNTIYF; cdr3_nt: TGTGCCAGCAGCACCGAGTGGAGCTCTGGAAACACCATATATTTT
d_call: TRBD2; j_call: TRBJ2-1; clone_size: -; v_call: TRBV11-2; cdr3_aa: CASSLGTSGSNKLRNEQFF; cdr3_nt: TGTGCCAGCAGCTTAGGGACTAGCGGGAGTAATAAGTTAAGGAATGAGCAGTTCTTC
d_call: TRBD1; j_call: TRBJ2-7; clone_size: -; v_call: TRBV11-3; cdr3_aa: CASSPGQGAEEQYF; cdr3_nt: TGTGCCAGCAGCCCGGGACAGGGGGCGGAAGAGCAGTACTTC
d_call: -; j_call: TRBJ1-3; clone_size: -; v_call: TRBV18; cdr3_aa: CASSQDRNTIYF; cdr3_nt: TGTGCCAGCTCACAAGACAGAAACACCATATATTTT
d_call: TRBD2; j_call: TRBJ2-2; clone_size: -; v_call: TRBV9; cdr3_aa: CASSRGGSSGELFF; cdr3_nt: TGTGCCAGCAGCAGGGGCGGGAGCAGCGGGGAGCTGTTTTTT
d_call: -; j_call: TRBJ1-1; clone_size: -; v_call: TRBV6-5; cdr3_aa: CASNRGRKNTEAFF; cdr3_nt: TGTGCCAGCAACAGAGGCAGAAAGAACACTGAAGCTTTCTTT
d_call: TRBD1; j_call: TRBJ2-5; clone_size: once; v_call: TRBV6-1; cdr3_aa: CASSEDRDGLETQYF; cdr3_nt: TGTGCCAGCAGTGAGGACAGGGATGGACTCGAGACCCAGTACTTC
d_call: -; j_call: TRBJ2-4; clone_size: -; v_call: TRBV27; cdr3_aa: CASSLSNQVNIQYF; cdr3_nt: TGTGCCAGCAGTTTATCGAACCAGGTGAACATTCAGTACTTC
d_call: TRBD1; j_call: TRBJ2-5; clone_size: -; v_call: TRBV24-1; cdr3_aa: CATSGTGGTQETQYF; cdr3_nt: TGTGCCACCAGTGGCACAGGGGGAACGCAAGAGACCCAGTACTTC
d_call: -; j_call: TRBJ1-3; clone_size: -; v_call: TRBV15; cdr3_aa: CATSRKWGLGPNGNTIYF; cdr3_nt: TGTGCCACCAGCCGCAAGTGGGGGTTGGGTCCTAATGGAAACACCATATATTTT
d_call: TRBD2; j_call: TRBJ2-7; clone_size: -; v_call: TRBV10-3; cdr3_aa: CAITSGSEYEQYF; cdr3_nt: TGTGCCATCACTAGCGGGAGCGAGTACGAGCAGTACTTC
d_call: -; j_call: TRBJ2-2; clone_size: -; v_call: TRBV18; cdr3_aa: CASSPPGRRATGELFF; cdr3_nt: TGTGCCAGCTCACCCCCGGGACGGAGGGCCACCGGGGAGCTGTTTTTT
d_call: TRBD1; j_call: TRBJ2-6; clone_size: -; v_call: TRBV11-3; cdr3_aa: CASSLESLRDRVPGANVLTF; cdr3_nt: TGTGCCAGCAGCTTAGAGAGCTTACGGGACAGGGTTCCTGGGGCCAACGTCCTGACTTTC
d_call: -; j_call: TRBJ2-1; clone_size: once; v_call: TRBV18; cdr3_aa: CASSLGTRGGNEQFF; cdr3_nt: TGTGCCAGCTCACTAGGGACCCGGGGTGGCAATGAGCAGTTCTTC
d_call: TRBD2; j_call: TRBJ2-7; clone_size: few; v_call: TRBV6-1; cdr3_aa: CASSEMAGDSYEQYF; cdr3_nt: TGTGCCAGCAGTGAGATGGCGGGAGACTCCTACGAGCAGTACTTC
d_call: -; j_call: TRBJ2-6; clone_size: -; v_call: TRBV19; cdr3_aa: CGLQGILGFRYSGANVLTF; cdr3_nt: TGTGGCCTGCAGGGAATTCTCGGATTTCGGTACTCTGGGGCCAACGTCCTGACTTTC
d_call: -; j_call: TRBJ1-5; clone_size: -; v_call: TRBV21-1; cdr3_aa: CASSKPAGRNQPQHF; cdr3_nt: TGTGCCAGCAGCAAGCCTGCAGGACGGAATCAGCCCCAGCATTTT
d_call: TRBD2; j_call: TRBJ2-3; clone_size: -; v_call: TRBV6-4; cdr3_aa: CASSGVAGGTDTQYF; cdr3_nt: TGTGCCAGCAGTGGGGTAGCGGGAGGCACAGATACGCAGTATTTT
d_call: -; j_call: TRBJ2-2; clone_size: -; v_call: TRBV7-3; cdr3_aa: CASGSNTGELFF; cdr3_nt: TGTGCCAGCGGATCAAACACCGGGGAGCTGTTTTTT
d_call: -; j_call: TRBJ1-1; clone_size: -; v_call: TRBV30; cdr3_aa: CAWSYGVNTEAFF; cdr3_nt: TGTGCCTGGAGCTACGGGGTTAACACTGAAGCTTTCTTT
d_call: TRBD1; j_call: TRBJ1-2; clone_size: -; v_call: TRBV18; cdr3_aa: CASSPSQGGYGYTF; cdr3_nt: TGTGCCAGCTCACCATCCCAGGGGGGGTATGGCTACACCTTC
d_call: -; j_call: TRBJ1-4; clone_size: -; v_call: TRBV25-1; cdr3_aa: CASSESRAGNEKLFF; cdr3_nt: TGTGCCAGCAGTGAGAGCAGGGCAGGGAACGAAAAACTGTTTTTT
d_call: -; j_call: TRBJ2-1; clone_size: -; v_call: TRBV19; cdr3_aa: CASSIFRLSSSYNEQFF; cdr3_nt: TGTGCCAGTAGTATCTTCCGACTGAGTAGCTCCTACAATGAGCAGTTCTTC
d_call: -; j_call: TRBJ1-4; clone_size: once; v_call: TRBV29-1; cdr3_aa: CSVESRGEKLFF; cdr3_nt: TGCAGCGTTGAGAGTCGCGGGGAAAAACTGTTTTTT
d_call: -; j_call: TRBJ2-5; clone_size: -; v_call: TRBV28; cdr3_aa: CASGSRPQETQYF; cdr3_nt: TGTGCCAGCGGGTCCAGGCCCCAAGAGACCCAGTACTTC
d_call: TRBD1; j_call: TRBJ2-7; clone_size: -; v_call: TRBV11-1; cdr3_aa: CASSPDRVGGDEQYF; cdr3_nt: TGTGCCAGCAGCCCAGACAGGGTTGGTGGCGACGAGCAGTACTTC
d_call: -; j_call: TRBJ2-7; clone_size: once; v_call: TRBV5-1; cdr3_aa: CASKSGAYELYEQYF; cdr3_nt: TGCGCCAGCAAGAGCGGAGCCTATGAACTCTACGAGCAGTACTTC
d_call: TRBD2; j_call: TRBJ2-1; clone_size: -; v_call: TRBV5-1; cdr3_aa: CASSLTAGSFTNEQFF; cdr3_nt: TGCGCCAGCAGCTTGACAGCGGGATCATTTACCAATGAGCAGTTCTTC
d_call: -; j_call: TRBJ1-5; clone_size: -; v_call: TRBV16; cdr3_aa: CASSRPSNQPQHF; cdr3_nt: TGTGCCAGCAGCCGCCCGAGCAATCAGCCCCAGCATTTT
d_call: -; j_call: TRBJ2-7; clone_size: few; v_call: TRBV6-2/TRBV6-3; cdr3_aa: CASSRGLYEQYF; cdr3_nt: TGTGCCAGCAGTCGGGGACTCTACGAGCAGTACTTC
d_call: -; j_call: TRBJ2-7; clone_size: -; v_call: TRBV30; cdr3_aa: CAWSARTQGAGGEQYF; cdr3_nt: TGTGCCTGGAGTGCGCGGACTCAGGGGGCGGGAGGCGAGCAGTACTTC
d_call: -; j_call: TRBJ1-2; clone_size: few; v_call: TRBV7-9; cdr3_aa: CASSDSGNYGYTF; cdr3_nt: TGTGCCAGCAGCGACTCCGGGAACTATGGCTACACCTTC
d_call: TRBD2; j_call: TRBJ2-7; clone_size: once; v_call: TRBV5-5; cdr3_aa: CASRQGMGLAGDNYEQYF; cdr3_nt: TGTGCCAGTCGTCAAGGGATGGGCCTAGCGGGAGATAACTACGAGCAGTACTTC
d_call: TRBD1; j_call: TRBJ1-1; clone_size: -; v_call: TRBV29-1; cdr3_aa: CSVKGQVRWNTEAFF; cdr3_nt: TGCAGCGTAAAGGGACAGGTTCGGTGGAACACTGAAGCTTTCTTT
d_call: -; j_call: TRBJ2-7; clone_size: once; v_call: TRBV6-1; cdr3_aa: CASSEVDEQYF; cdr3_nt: TGTGCCAGCAGTGAAGTCGACGAGCAGTACTTC
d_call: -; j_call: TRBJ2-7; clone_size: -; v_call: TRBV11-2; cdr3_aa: CASSFRTDYEQYF; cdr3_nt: TGTGCCAGCAGCTTCAGGACAGACTACGAGCAGTACTTC
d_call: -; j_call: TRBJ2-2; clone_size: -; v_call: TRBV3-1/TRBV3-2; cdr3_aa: CASSQAGELFF; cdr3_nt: TGTGCCAGCAGCCAAGCCGGGGAGCTGTTTTTT
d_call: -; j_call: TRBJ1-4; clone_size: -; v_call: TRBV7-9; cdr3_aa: CASSPQGINEKLFF; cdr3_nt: TGTGCCAGCAGCCCTCAGGGGATTAATGAAAAACTGTTTTTT
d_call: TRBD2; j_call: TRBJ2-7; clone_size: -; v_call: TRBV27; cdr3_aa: CASSSSLAGEQYF; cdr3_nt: TGTGCCAGCAGTTCTTCACTAGCGGGAGAGCAGTACTTC
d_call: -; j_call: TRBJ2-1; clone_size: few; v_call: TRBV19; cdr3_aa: CASSTSASGRFF; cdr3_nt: TGTGCCAGTAGTACTAGCGCATCAGGGCGGTTCTTC
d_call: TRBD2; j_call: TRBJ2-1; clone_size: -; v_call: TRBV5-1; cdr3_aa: CASSLAGGPNEQFF; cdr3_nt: TGCGCCAGCAGCTTGGCGGGAGGGCCCAATGAGCAGTTCTTC
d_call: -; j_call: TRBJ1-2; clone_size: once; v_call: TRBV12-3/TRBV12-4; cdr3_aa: CASSLEGSGGYTF; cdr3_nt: TGTGCCAGCAGTTTAGAAGGGTCCGGCGGCTACACCTTC
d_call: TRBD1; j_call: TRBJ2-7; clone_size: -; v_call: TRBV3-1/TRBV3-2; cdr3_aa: CASSRGPGQGLYEQYF; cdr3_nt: TGTGCCAGCAGTAGAGGACCGGGACAGGGGTTATACGAGCAGTACTTC
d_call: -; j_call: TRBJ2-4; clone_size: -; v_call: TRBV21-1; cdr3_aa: CASSNTGLAVVAKNIQYF; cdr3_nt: TGTGCCAGCAGCAACACGGGACTAGCGGTGGTAGCCAAAAACATTCAGTACTTC
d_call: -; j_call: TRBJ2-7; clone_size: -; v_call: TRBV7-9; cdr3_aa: CASSPRLSAGIYEQYF; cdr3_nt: TGTGCCAGCAGCCCGCGTCTGTCGGCGGGAATCTACGAGCAGTACTTC
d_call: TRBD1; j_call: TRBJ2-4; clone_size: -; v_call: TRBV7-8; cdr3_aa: CASSLGITGVNIQYF; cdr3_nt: TGTGCCAGCAGCTTAGGAATCACAGGGGTAAACATTCAGTACTTC
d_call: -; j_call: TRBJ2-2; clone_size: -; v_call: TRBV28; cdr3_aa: CASTGPADNFPGELFF; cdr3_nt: TGTGCCAGCACCGGCCCTGCGGACAATTTCCCCGGGGAGCTGTTTTTT
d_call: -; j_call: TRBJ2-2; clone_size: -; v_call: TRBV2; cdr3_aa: CASSREDNTGELFF; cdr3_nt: TGTGCCAGCAGTCGGGAAGATAACACCGGGGAGCTGTTTTTT
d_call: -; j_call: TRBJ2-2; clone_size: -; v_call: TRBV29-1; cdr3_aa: CSVAGTRDYTGELFF; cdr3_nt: TGCAGCGTCGCCGGGACAAGGGATTACACCGGGGAGCTGTTTTTT